Below are 15 T cell receptor beta chains sequenced from a single sample in a study of T-cell reconstitution after alpha-beta-depleted transplantation in children. During its preparation, the TCRbeta library received unique molecular identifiers. TCRdb redid the calling of the PCR reads with MiXCR, one entry per CDR3 protein. The sample carries 250,000 to 300,000 distinct CDR3 sequences, about 9.4% recorded once. Specimen: PBMCs, collected before TCRalphabeta/CD19-depleted stem cell transplant. These receptors came from a boy in the first two years of life with acute myeloid leukemia, due to receive a stem cell transplant.

This chain uses TRBV30 with TRBJ1-2; 8 bases are a match to TRBD1. CDR1 GTSNPN and CDR2 SVGIG come from the germline V gene (reference sequence). The J segment lost 4 bases and the V segment lost 2 bases, leaving 0 bases of the junction unmatched. The CDR3 is 12 amino acids. The CDR3 DNA is TGTGCCTGGAGTACAGGGGGCTATGGCTACACCTTC. This codes for CAWSTGGYGYTF.

J is TRBJ2-5 and V is TRBV7-9, with D hard to call. Looked up from germline, CDR1 is SEHNR and CDR2 is FQNEAQ (reference sequence). The CDR3 has 14 amino acids. V was clipped by 5 bases and J by 4 bases, with 14 bases between them. The CDR3 here is CASSEERLGETQYF. The CDR3, as DNA: TGTGCCAGCAGCGAGGAACGGTTGGGAGAGACCCAGTACTTC.

With regard to this clonotype: A read error may explain this, as a much larger clone is one base away. CDR3 region: CASSQGSTVPYEQYF. The CDR3 bases are TGTGCCAGCAGCCAGGGATCGACAGTGCCCTACGAGCAGTACTTC. The rearrangement joins TRBV7-2 to TRBJ2-7; possible D gene TRBD1, 5 bases. This CDR3 is built from 15 residues. Germline loops: CDR1 SGHTA, CDR2 FQGNSA. Trimming took off 5 bases at V and 2 bases at J, with 16 bases between the two ends.

In its sample, this clonotype was seen a few times. The chain carries TRBV4-1 and TRBJ2-2, with a possible D match to TRBD1 (5 bases). Germline CDR1 MGHRA, CDR2 YSYEKL. Trimming took off 3 bases at V and 0 bases at J, with 14 bases between the two ends. The CDR3 has 17 amino acids. The DNA of the CDR3 is TGCGCCAGCAGCCAGGGGCCGGCAGGGCCGAACACCGGGGAGCTGTTTTTT. This encodes CASSQGPAGPNTGELFF.

This clonotype was counted at least ten times. This chain joins TRBV4-3 and TRBJ2-5; unclear D gene. Trimming stripped 1 base from V and 9 bases from J, with 18 bases between. In germline, CDR1 is LGHNA, CDR2 YSLEER. This CDR3 has 15 amino acids. The CDR3: CASSQGDRRKLPQYF. The CDR3 nucleotides are TGCGCCAGCAGCCAAGGTGATCGCAGAAAGCTGCCCCAGTACTTC.

Ten or more counts support this clonotype. The chain employs TRBV5-1 and TRBJ2-7; no reliable D call. CDR1 is SGHRS, CDR2 YFSETQ, per germline. The CDR3 is 14 amino acids. The V end lost 10 bases, the J end lost 2 bases, and 19 bases lay between the germline ends. The CDR3 DNA reads as TGCGCCTTTTCACGGGCCCCACTAACCTACGAGCAGTACTTC. It codes for CAFSRAPLTYEQYF.

This clonotype has at least ten counts. The chain combines TRBV5-1 with TRBJ1-5; D gene unclear. This CDR3 has 14 amino acids. Germline assignment: CDR1 SGHRS and CDR2 YFSETQ. Trimming pared 4 bases from V and 6 bases from J, leaving 14 bases between. CDR3 nucleotide sequence: TGCGCCAGCAGCCCCGGTGGCGTAGGTCAGCCCCAGCATTTT. Amino acid sequence: CASSPGGVGQPQHF.

The chain combines TRBV7-9 with TRBJ2-1; 8 bases map to TRBD1. Germline V CDR1 and CDR2: SEHNR, FQNEAQ (reference sequence). The CDR3 contains 16 residues. V lost 5 bases and J lost 3; bases outside the gene matches: 9. DNA for the CDR3: TGTGCCAGCAGCCCCCGGACAGGGATTTTCTACAATGAGCAGTTCTTC. It encodes CASSPRTGIFYNEQFF. Full variable domain (outside the CDR3, taken from reference TRBV7-9 and TRBJ2-1): DTGVSQNPRHKITKRGQNVTFRCDPISEHNRLYWYRQTLGQGPEFLTYFQNEAQLEKSRLLSDRFSAERPKGSFSTLEIQRTEQGDSAMYLCASSPRTGIFYNEQFFGPGTRLTVL.

This chain uses TRBV30 with TRBJ2-2, with unresolved D. From germline, CDR1 is GTSNPN and CDR2 SVGIG (reference sequence). There are 12 residues in the CDR3. V lost 5 bases, J lost 7 bases, and 11 bases lay in between. The CDR3 DNA reads as TGTGCCTGGGCTGGATTGGACGGGGAGCTGTTTTTT. It is translated as CAWAGLDGELFF. Drawing the rest from reference TRBV30 and TRBJ2-2, the complete variable domain is SQTIHQWPATLVQPVGSPLSLECTVEGTSNPNLYWYRQAAGRGLQLLFYSVGIGQISSEVPQNLSASRPQDRQFILSSKKLLLSDSGFYLCAWAGLDGELFFGEGSRLTVL.

This clonotype was seen repeatedly, ten times or more. This sequence joins TRBV20-1 and TRBJ1-5; no clear D gene. Germline CDR1 and CDR2: DFQATT and SNEGSKA (reference sequence). Trimming left V 1 base short and J 2 bases short, with 12 bases between. The CDR3 has 15 amino acids. This CDR3 reads CSARVGPGGNQPQHF. The CDR3 bases are TGCAGTGCTAGAGTTGGTCCAGGAGGCAATCAGCCCCAGCATTTT.

This clonotype appeared a few times. The chain has TRBV28 and TRBJ2-7; D gene uncertain. The CDR3 sequence is 15 residues long. Looked up from germline, CDR1 is MDHEN and CDR2 is SYDVKM. The germline V and J ends were trimmed by 7 bases and 2 bases, with 18 bases remaining between them. CDR3 DNA: TGTGCCAGCATCAACCAAGGGAAGAGAACCTACGAGCAGTACTTC. This encodes CASINQGKRTYEQYF.

This clonotype was detected ten times or more. This rearrangement joins TRBV29-1 to TRBJ1-1; D not resolved. The CDR3 extends over 13 amino acids. V lost 0 bases to trimming and J lost 4 bases, with 9 bases between them. CDR1 and CDR2 from the germline V gene are SQVTM and ANQGSEA. CDR3 protein: CSVEDSRATEAFF. The CDR3 DNA is TGCAGCGTTGAAGACTCCCGGGCCACTGAAGCTTTCTTT.

This clonotype was detected many times. The DNA for the CDR3 is TGCGCCAGCAGCTGGGACAGGCTCCAAGAGACCCAGTACTTC. It yields the protein CASSWDRLQETQYF. The chain couples TRBV5-1 to TRBJ2-5; TRBD1 matches at 8 bases. The CDR3 length is 14 residues. The junction had 2 bases not matched to a gene; V was cut back by 3 bases and J by 1 base. Per the germline V gene, CDR1 is SGHRS and CDR2 is YFSETQ.

In its sample, this clonotype was seen many times. The CDR3 DNA follows: TGTGCCAGCAGCTTAGACGGGGGGCCAGATACGCAGTATTTT. This translates into CASSLDGGPDTQYF. The gene calls are TRBV11-2 and TRBJ2-3; D is perhaps TRBD2 (7 bases). Deletions cut 0 bases from V and 4 bases from J, with 8 bases between. The CDR3 runs to 14 residues. Germline V gene sequence: CDR1 SGHAT, CDR2 FQNNGV.

This clonotype was seen a few times. This chain joins TRBV11-3 and TRBJ2-1; 11 bases map to TRBD1. J gave up 4 bases and V 4 bases, and 6 bases lay outside the gene matches. Germline lookup yields CDR1 SGHNT and CDR2 YENEEA. The CDR3 length is 16 residues. The DNA for the CDR3 is TGTGCCAGCAGCTCTAGCTGGGACAGGGGGTACAATGAGCAGTTCTTC. Its protein is CASSSSWDRGYNEQFF.